The T cell receptor beta chain described here comes from a study of shared clonotypes between healthy human individuals. Study-wide background: The cohort had two women and three men, ages 18 to 49.

The CDR3 sequence is 15 residues long. V lost 5 bases to trimming and J lost 4 bases, with 14 bases between them. Germline V gene sequence: CDR1 SNHLY, CDR2 FYNNEI. A note on this clone: Antigen specificity is unknown.

Study results and caveats: Investigators expected sequencing depth to affect clonotype sharing among donors.

Around 97 million PBMCs supplied genomic DNA for unsorted samples. Libraries were prepared by immunoSEQ multiplex PCR; TCRdb keeps only in-frame clonotypes and omits some of them. The sample yields about 450,000 clones, about four fifths seen once. The chain combines TRBV2 with TRBJ1-4; D is uncertain. This TCR came from a woman aged 40 to 50 in good health. Some clones in this sample may be carry-over from other donors' samples. The sample comprised PBMCs. CDR3 amino acids: CASSPTRENNEKLFF. CDR3 DNA: TGTGCCAGCAGTCCCACACGGGAAAATAATGAAAAACTGTTTTTT.